This T cell receptor beta chain emerged from a study of T cell changes during pregnancy in multiple sclerosis. Sequenced by immunoSEQ multiplex PCR; TCRdb stores in-frame clones only, minus some. The sample yields tens of thousands of clones, 89% seen once. Germline CDR1 reads SGHTA; CDR2 reads FQGNSA. Trimming took 0 bases from V and 2 from J; bases not matched to a gene: 3. The length of the CDR3 is 15 residues. This clone was detected once. The TCR comes from a female donor with multiple sclerosis, enrolled in a pregnancy study. The chain carries TRBV7-2 and TRBJ2-7; TRBD2 matches 8 bases. The starting material was CD8+ T cells from peripheral blood mononuclear cells, obtained in the third trimester of pregnancy. DNA for the CDR3: TGTGCCAGCAGCTTAGCCCCACTAGCGGCCTACGAGCAGTACTTC. Translation gives CASSLAPLAAYEQYF.